This T cell receptor (beta chain) was identified during a study of T cell responses to AZD1222 COVID-19 vaccine. The overall study: Researchers grouped second doses given at about 4 or about 12 weeks into one pool.

To note about this clone: Its antigen is as yet unknown.

Libraries were prepared by immunoSEQ multiplex PCR; TCRdb keeps only in-frame clonotypes and omits some of them. The sample shows 130,000 to 150,000 clones, around 90% of them seen only once. In germline, CDR1 is MRHNA, CDR2 SNTAGT. The ends were cut back, 3 bases at V and 9 bases at J, with 15 bases in the middle. CDR3 length: 15 residues. Whole-study findings and limits: Across spike, vaccine-associated CD4 TCRs were found, dominant at 160-218 and 743-854. Clonal diversity may have been underestimated, and the donors were mostly white British, with more females than males.

This sample comprised peripheral blood, obtained on day 0 of AZD1222 vaccination. This chain joins TRBV6-4 and TRBJ1-6; D call uncertain. This sequence was found in an adult in good health. The DNA for the CDR3 is TGTGCCAGCAGTGAATATGTAGGGAAGGGTTCACCCCTCCACTTT. Translated: CASSEYVGKGSPLHF.